This entry features one TCR beta chain sequence. Trimming pared 6 bases from V and 9 bases from J, leaving 18 bases between. The V gene's germline CDR1 is SEHNR and CDR2 FQNEAQ (reference sequence). This CDR3 has 14 residues. Clones were read by immunoSEQ multiplex PCR, and TCRdb kept only the in-frame ones, dropping some. The sample holds about 120,000 clones, around nine tenths seen once. This sample was taken from a study of control samples from healthy donors and cancer patients. The specimen was blood. The chain is built from TRBV7-9 and TRBJ2-1; D is perhaps TRBD1 (7 bases). The source is a middle-aged man in good health. CDR3 region: CASRPQGGPGEQFF. The CDR3 region has the DNA TGTGCCAGCAGACCTCAGGGGGGTCCGGGTGAGCAGTTCTTC. Filled out from reference TRBV7-9 and TRBJ2-1, the complete variable domain reads DTGVSQNPRHKITKRGQNVTFRCDPISEHNRLYWYRQTLGQGPEFLTYFQNEAQLEKSRLLSDRFSAERPKGSFSTLEIQRTEQGDSAMYLCASRPQGGPGEQFFGPGTRLTVL.